One sample yielded the 11 T cell receptor beta chains listed below, sequenced in a study of cytomegalovirus exposure and HLA in healthy donors. The PCR ran on 60 Vbeta and 13 Jbeta primers. TCRdb's table, derived via immunoSEQ multiplex PCR, lists solely in-frame clones and lacks some. The table records 55,000 to 80,000 clones, around 80% of them present only once. Specimen: PBMCs. Receptors originate from a man aged 35 to 55 in good health and CMV-seronegative.

V and J are TRBV5-4 and TRBJ1-2, with 7 bases identical to TRBD1. Losses at the gene ends were 2 bases for V and 0 bases for J; bases not matched to a gene: 4. The V gene's germline CDR1 is SGHNT and CDR2 YYREEE (reference sequence). The CDR3 length is 15 residues. Here the CDR3 reads CASSLRDRANYGYTF. The DNA of the CDR3 is TGTGCCAGCAGCTTACGGGACAGAGCTAACTATGGCTACACCTTC. Using reference TRBV5-4 and TRBJ1-2 for the parts outside the CDR3, the full variable domain is ETGVTQSPTHLIKTRGQQVTLRCSSQSGHNTVSWYQQALGQGPQFIFQYYREEENGRGNFPPRFSGLQFPNYSSELNVNALELDDSALYLCASSLRDRANYGYTFGSGTRLTVV.

The chain couples TRBV4-1 to TRBJ1-2; the D is unclear. This CDR3 is built from 13 residues. The V end lost 4 bases, the J end lost 0 bases, and 6 bases lay between the germline ends. CDR1 and CDR2 (germline): MGHRA, YSYEKL. Here the CDR3 reads CASSLRTNYGYTF. CDR3 nucleotides: TGCGCCAGCAGCCTGAGAACTAACTATGGCTACACCTTC.

The chain employs TRBV10-2 and TRBJ1-2; TRBD1 matches at 8 bases. The germline V gene has CDR1 WSHSY and CDR2 SAAADI. The V and J ends lost 3 bases and 8 bases, in that order; junction bases with no gene match: 5. The CDR3 has 13 residues. This CDR3 reads CASSEGRGLGYTF. As DNA, the CDR3 is TGCGCCAGCAGTGAAGGCAGGGGGCTCGGCTACACCTTC.

The chain recombines TRBV13 with TRBJ2-1; 10 positions agree with TRBD2. The CDR3 is 16 amino acids. CDR1 is PRHDT, CDR2 FYEKMQ, per germline (reference sequence). After removal of 5 bases from V and 0 bases from J, the junction contained 4 bases not matched to a gene. CDR3 nucleotide sequence: TGTGCCAGCAGCCAACGGACTAGCGGCTCCTACAATGAGCAGTTCTTC. Its protein product is CASSQRTSGSYNEQFF.

This clone was observed a single time. The chain carries TRBV11-2 and TRBJ2-4; TRBD1 matches 9 bases. The CDR3 spans 16 residues. Unmatched junction bases numbered 7, after V lost 1 base and J lost 6 bases. CDR1 and CDR2 (germline): SGHAT, FQNNGV. This CDR3 is CASSLVGQGTINIQYF. The DNA for the CDR3 is TGTGCCAGCAGCTTAGTAGGACAGGGGACTATAAACATTCAGTACTTC.

This clone showed up just a few times. V is TRBV7-9 and J is TRBJ2-7, with 9 bases aligning to TRBD2. The germline gives CDR1 SEHNR, CDR2 FQNEAQ (reference sequence). The CDR3 totals 16 residues. V lost 5 bases, J lost 0 bases, and 8 bases stayed unmatched. The CDR3 reads CASSAMPGLASYEQYF. DNA of the CDR3: TGTGCCAGCAGCGCAATGCCGGGACTAGCCTCCTACGAGCAGTACTTC.

The V and J genes are TRBV15 and TRBJ1-1; D may be TRBD1 (5 bases). Germline loops: CDR1 LNHNV, CDR2 YYDKDF (reference sequence). The CDR3 is 14 amino acids. The V gene lost 1 base and the J gene lost 1 base, with 7 bases spanning the gap. This CDR3 is CATSRGGTNTEAFF. The CDR3 coding sequence is TGTGCCACCAGCAGAGGGGGCACGAACACTGAAGCTTTCTTT.

A word on this clone: Sequence at one end of the junction differs from germline and may be a read error. V usage is TRBV7-9 and J usage is TRBJ2-7, with 10 nucleotides matching TRBD2. This CDR3 spans 14 amino acids. The V gene's germline CDR1 is SEHNR and CDR2 FQNEAQ (reference sequence). In DNA, the CDR3 is TGTTCCAGCAGCCGGACTAGCGGAACCTACGAGCAGTACTTC. This encodes CSSSRTSGTYEQYF.

V usage is TRBV18 and J usage is TRBJ2-5; D gene ambiguous. The closer fit of TRBJ2-7 to the DNA end suggests the J call may be wrong. Germline V gene data show CDR1 as KGHSH and CDR2 as LQKENI. This CDR3 spans 14 amino acids. The CDR3 reads CASSPEASSYEQYF. CDR3 nucleotides: TGTGCCAGCTCACCTGAGGCGAGCTCCTACGAGCAGTACTTC.

The J gene is TRBJ2-5, the V gene TRBV29-1; 9 nucleotides line up with TRBD2. The V segment lost 0 bases and the J segment 1 base; nucleotides outside the gene matches: 15. The CDR3 extends over 19 amino acids. The germline V gene encodes CDR1 SQVTM and CDR2 ANQGSEA. CDR3 residues: CSVEDGAGGNSGSQETQYF. The CDR3 bases are TGCAGCGTTGAAGATGGGGCAGGGGGGAATAGCGGGAGCCAAGAGACCCAGTACTTC.

Concerning this clone itself: At one of its ends the junction is not consistent with the germline gene, which may arise from a read error. The rearrangement links TRBV6-1 to TRBJ1-5; 7 bases are a match to TRBD1. Per germline, CDR1 MNHNS and CDR2 SASEGT. The CDR3 is made up of 13 amino acids. In DNA form, the CDR3 reads TGTGCCGGCAGACAGGGTTATAATCAGCCCCAGCATTTT. It yields the protein CAGRQGYNQPQHF.